This entry lists 24 T cell receptor beta chains sequenced from one sample in a study of CD8+ T cells in alopecia areata. Extraction of RNA preceded its reverse transcription into cDNA, which served as the sequencing template. Generated by immunoSEQ multiplex PCR, the TCRdb table keeps only in-frame clones and is missing some. The profile shows about 120,000 clones, approximately 53% of them singletons. Treatment specified: oral pan-JAK inhibitor, 5-10 mg twice daily. This specimen consisted of CD4+ T cells sorted from blood, obtained at week 4, from a patient treated with tofacitinib. These receptors all come from a human donor with alopecia areata.

V gene TRBV5-1 combines with J gene TRBJ1-2; 8 positions match TRBD1. The V segment lost 3 bases and the J segment 6 bases; nucleotides outside the gene matches: 4. The CDR3 spans 13 residues. CDR1 and CDR2 from the germline V gene are SGHRS and YFSETQ. Here the CDR3 DNA reads TGCGCCAGCAGCTCCACAGGGGGTCATGGCTACACCTTC. Translated: CASSSTGGHGYTF. Together with reference TRBV5-1 and TRBJ1-2, the CDR3 gives the full variable domain: KAGVTQTPRYLIKTRGQQVTLSCSPISGHRSVSWYQQTPGQGLQFLFEYFSETQRNKGNFPGRFSGRQFSNSRSEMNVSTLELGDSALYLCASSSTGGHGYTFGSGTRLTVV.

This clone was found a few times. This sequence joins TRBV30 and TRBJ1-5, with D unresolved. Germline values: CDR1 GTSNPN, CDR2 SVGIG (reference sequence). The CDR3 spans 12 residues. Between the trimmed V and J ends, which lost 5 bases and 7 bases, there was a span of 12 bases. The CDR3 bases are TGTGCCTGGGACGTCTTGGGCCAGCCCCAGCATTTT. Translated: CAWDVLGQPQHF.

The rearrangement uses TRBV5-1 and TRBJ2-7; D is possibly TRBD2 (5 bases). Trimming took off 0 bases at V and 2 bases at J, with 9 bases between the two ends. Germline loops: CDR1 SGHRS, CDR2 YFSETQ. CDR3 size: 14 residues. The CDR3 protein is CASSLELVTYEQYF. The CDR3 nucleotides are TGCGCCAGCAGCTTGGAACTAGTAACCTACGAGCAGTACTTC.

The rearrangement links TRBV7-2 to TRBJ1-2, with unresolved D. Trimming removed 1 base at V and 3 bases at J, with 9 bases between. CDR1 is SGHTA and CDR2 is FQGNSA in the germline V gene. This CDR3 is built from 14 residues. The CDR3 DNA reads as TGTGCCAGCAGCTTAGGGAGAGCTTACTATGGCTACACCTTC. It is translated as CASSLGRAYYGYTF.

This clone has only a few counts. The genes are TRBV27 and TRBJ1-5; 9 bases fit TRBD1. The J segment lost 7 bases and the V segment lost 6 bases, leaving 13 bases of the junction unmatched. In germline, CDR1 is MNHEY, CDR2 SMNVEV (reference sequence). The CDR3 loop spans 16 amino acids. CDR3 sequence: CASSSQGAAAGQPQHF. CDR3 in DNA: TGTGCCAGCAGCTCACAGGGGGCGGCAGCCGGCCAGCCCCAGCATTTT.

The CDR3 bases are TGTGCCTGGAAGGCCGGGACAGGGAAATACACCGGGGAGCTGTTTTTT. This encodes CAWKAGTGKYTGELFF. This sequence joins TRBV30 and TRBJ2-2; 9 bases agree with TRBD1. J gave up 3 bases and V 4 bases, and 9 bases lay outside the gene matches. The CDR3 has 16 amino acids. Germline CDR1 GTSNPN, CDR2 SVGIG (reference sequence).

The V gene is TRBV30, the J gene TRBJ1-4, with TRBD1 matching 7 bases. Germline loops: CDR1 GTSNPN, CDR2 SVGIG (reference sequence). The CDR3 contains 14 residues. Losses at the gene ends were 8 bases for V and 0 bases for J; bases not matched to a gene: 6. CDR3 sequence reads: CAAGTVATNEKLFF. The CDR3 nucleotides read TGTGCCGCCGGGACAGTTGCAACTAATGAAAAACTGTTTTTT.

This clone was picked up many times. The J gene is TRBJ2-3, the V gene TRBV29-1; D unclear. This CDR3 is built from 11 residues. Germline V gene lookup returns CDR1 SQVTM and CDR2 ANQGSEA. V lost 2 bases to trimming and J lost 2 bases, with 2 bases between them. CDR3: CSVELTDTQYF. For the CDR3, the DNA is TGCAGCGTTGAACTCACAGATACGCAGTATTTT.

This chain links TRBV5-6 with TRBJ2-5; D may be TRBD1 or TRBD2 (5 bases each). V was cut by 2 bases and J by 5 bases, with 7 bases left in between. The CDR3 extends over 12 amino acids. Germline assignment: CDR1 SGHDT and CDR2 YYEEEE. The CDR3 bases are TGTGCCAGCAGCTTTGAGGGGGAGACCCAGTACTTC. This sequence encodes CASSFEGETQYF. The variable domain in full, with the rest retrieved from reference TRBV5-6 and TRBJ2-5, is DAGVTQSPTHLIKTRGQQVTLRCSPKSGHDTVSWYQQALGQGPQFIFQYYEEEERQRGNFPDRFSGHQFPNYSSELNVNALLLGDSALYLCASSFEGETQYFGPGTRLLVL.

Here the CDR3 DNA reads TGTGCCAGCAGCCCAACGGGGGAACGCTCCTACAATGAGCAGTTCTTC. Translating it yields CASSPTGERSYNEQFF. The chain joins TRBV5-4 to TRBJ2-1; weak D call: TRBD2 (6 bases). The germline V and J ends were trimmed by 4 bases and 0 bases, with 14 bases remaining between them. Germline-derived CDR1 and CDR2 are SGHNT and YYREEE (reference sequence). CDR3 length equals 16 residues.

Only a few counts were recorded for this clone. The gene calls are TRBV20-1 and TRBJ1-1; D is uncertain. V shed 7 bases and J shed 1 base, with 7 bases lying between them. This CDR3 contains 11 residues. CDR1 DFQATT and CDR2 SNEGSKA come from the germline V gene (reference sequence). The CDR3 sequence is CSEDKNTEAFF. In DNA form, the CDR3 reads TGCAGTGAAGACAAGAACACTGAAGCTTTCTTT.

On this clone: The junction does not match germline at one end; this may be a read error. The V gene is TRBV15, the J gene TRBJ2-1; D is tentatively TRBD1 or TRBD2 (5 bases each). Per the germline V gene, CDR1 is LNHNV and CDR2 is YYDKDF (reference sequence). The CDR3 length is 13 residues. CDR3 loop: CATSRDSLLGTVF. The CDR3 DNA follows: TGTGCCACCAGCAGAGATTCCTTGCTGGGGACGGTCTTC. Combining the CDR3 with reference TRBV15 and TRBJ2-1 gives the whole variable domain DAMVIQNPRYQVTQFGKPVTLSCSQTLNHNVMYWYQQKSSQAPKLLFHYYDKDFNNEADTPDNFQSRRPNTSFCFLDIRSPGLGDTAMYLCATSRDSLLGTVFGPGTRLTVL.

V usage is TRBV29-1 and J usage is TRBJ1-2; a possible D gene is TRBD1 (5 bases). The germline V and J ends were trimmed by 6 bases and 14 bases, with 19 bases remaining between them. Germline CDR1 SQVTM, CDR2 ANQGSEA. The CDR3 spans 11 residues. The CDR3 coding sequence is TGCAGCGTCCTACCCGGGACGACGGAGACCTTC. Translation gives CSVLPGTTETF.

V gene TRBV7-2 combines with J gene TRBJ2-3; unclear D gene. The CDR3 totals 14 residues. Trimming took 5 bases from V and 6 from J, leaving 15 bases between them. Germline V CDR1 and CDR2: SGHTA, FQGNSA. In DNA form, the CDR3 reads TGTGCCAGCAGCGCAGGCCCTCCGTTGGATACGCAGTATTTT. It encodes CASSAGPPLDTQYF.

The chain employs TRBV30 and TRBJ2-5; possible D gene TRBD2, 7 bases. The tail of the sequence fits TRBJ2-7 better, so the J call may be wrong. The CDR3 consists of 13 residues. Germline CDR1 and CDR2: GTSNPN and SVGIG (reference sequence). CDR3 region: CAWRMGGGNEQYF. CDR3 coding DNA: TGTGCCTGGAGGATGGGAGGGGGGAACGAGCAGTACTTC.

This clone has only a few counts. This chain links TRBV5-1 with TRBJ2-3, with a weak D call TRBD2 (5 bases). The CDR3 is made up of 16 amino acids. Germline CDR1 and CDR2: SGHRS and YFSETQ. Trimming left V 4 bases short and J 2 bases short, with 17 bases between. The CDR3 coding sequence is TGCGCCAGCAGCGTCGATCTAGCCCTTACCACAGATACGCAGTATTTT. Its protein product is CASSVDLALTTDTQYF.

A few counts support this clone. J is TRBJ2-1 and V is TRBV7-3, with D hard to call. The CDR3 extends over 14 amino acids. Trimming left V 5 bases short and J 1 base short, with 9 bases between. Germline V gene data show CDR1 as SGHTA and CDR2 as FQGTGA. CDR3 residues: CASSPDPSYNEQFF. The CDR3 bases are TGTGCCAGCAGCCCGGACCCTTCCTACAATGAGCAGTTCTTC. Supplemented by reference TRBV7-3 and TRBJ2-1, the full variable domain reads GAGVSQTPSNKVTEKGKYVELRCDPISGHTALYWYRQSLGQGPEFLIYFQGTGAADDSGLPNDRFFAVRPEGSVSTLKIQRTERGDSAVYLCASSPDPSYNEQFFGPGTRLTVL.

The chain carries TRBV5-1 and TRBJ2-1; possibly TRBD2 for D (5 bases). The CDR3 extends over 12 amino acids. Trimming stripped 2 bases from V and 5 bases from J, with 5 bases between. The germline V gene encodes CDR1 SGHRS and CDR2 YFSETQ. CDR3 protein: CASSFGDNEQFF. CDR3 DNA sequence: TGCGCCAGCAGCTTCGGGGACAATGAGCAGTTCTTC.

About this clone itself: Other DNA sequences in the sample encode the same CDR3. J is TRBJ1-1 and V is TRBV18; possible D gene TRBD1, 5 bases. From germline, CDR1 is KGHSH and CDR2 LQKENI. V shed 3 bases and J shed 1 base, with 6 bases lying between them. CDR3 length: 13 amino acids. The CDR3 reads CASSPGQNTEAFF. CDR3 coding DNA: TGTGCCAGCTCACCGGGGCAGAACACTGAAGCTTTCTTT.

In its sample, this clone was seen a few times. The chain has TRBV27 and TRBJ2-3, with 7 bases matching TRBD2. The CDR3 covers 12 residues. J gave up 6 bases and V 8 bases, and 5 bases lay outside the gene matches. Germline V lookup: CDR1 MNHEY, CDR2 SMNVEV (reference sequence). CDR3 coding DNA: TGTGCCAGCCGGACTAGATGGGATACGCAGTATTTT. Encoded protein: CASRTRWDTQYF.

The J gene is TRBJ1-2, the V gene TRBV29-1, with unresolved D. Per germline, CDR1 SQVTM and CDR2 ANQGSEA. CDR3 length equals 13 residues. Trimming removed 2 bases at V and 0 bases at J, with 7 bases between. The CDR3: CSVETVSNYGYTF. CDR3 coding DNA: TGCAGCGTTGAAACAGTTTCTAACTATGGCTACACCTTC.

The J gene is TRBJ2-6, the V gene TRBV30; 7 positions match TRBD2. From germline, CDR1 is GTSNPN and CDR2 SVGIG (reference sequence). The CDR3 consists of 15 residues. With 5 bases clipped from V and 0 bases from J, the junction kept 4 bases outside the gene matches. CDR3 nucleotides: TGTGCCTGGTGGTCGGGGGGCTCTGGGGCCAACGTCCTGACTTTC. Translating it yields CAWWSGGSGANVLTF. Based on the CDR3 plus reference TRBV30 and TRBJ2-6, the full variable domain is SQTIHQWPATLVQPVGSPLSLECTVEGTSNPNLYWYRQAAGRGLQLLFYSVGIGQISSEVPQNLSASRPQDRQFILSSKKLLLSDSGFYLCAWWSGGSGANVLTFGAGSRLTVL.

In its sample, this clone was seen a few times. The CDR3 DNA follows: TGTGCCAGCTCACCTAGACCTAGACAGGCAATTCAGTACTTC. It encodes CASSPRPRQAIQYF. The rearrangement joins TRBV18 to TRBJ2-4, with a possible D match to TRBD1 (6 bases). The CDR3 runs to 14 residues. CDR1 KGHSH and CDR2 LQKENI come from the germline V gene. Trimming removed 3 bases at V and 10 bases at J, with 16 bases between. The variable domain in full, with the rest retrieved from reference TRBV18 and TRBJ2-4, is NAGVMQNPRHLVRRRGQEARLRCSPMKGHSHVYWYRQLPEEGLKFMVYLQKENIIDESGMPKERFSAEFPKEGPSILRIQQVVRGDSAAYFCASSPRPRQAIQYFGAGTRLSVL.

The V and J genes are TRBV13 and TRBJ2-1; 9 nucleotides line up with TRBD2. The CDR3 covers 18 residues. The J segment lost 2 bases and the V segment lost 3 bases, leaving 11 bases of the junction unmatched. CDR1 and CDR2 (germline): PRHDT, FYEKMQ (reference sequence). This CDR3 reads CASSLGGGAAIPYNEQFF. The CDR3 DNA follows: TGTGCCAGCAGCTTGGGCGGGGGGGCCGCTATCCCCTACAATGAGCAGTTCTTC.